The clone carrying this T cell receptor beta chain was detected once. These data belong to a study of blood T cell repertoires in COVID-19. Across the whole study: Some COVID-19 samples were acute and others convalescent; all came from the United States, Italy and Spain. PBMCs, B-cell-depleted T cells, or T cells were the source of the cDNA or gDNA that made up the material.

In the original processing: The authors estimated nucleated cell counts from reference gene primer amplification. Clones were sequenced by immunoSEQ multiplex PCR, and TCRdb holds only the in-frame ones, with some missing. V and J calls and clone size are as listed in that table; D and trimming were resolved from the DNA. The sample consists of 150,000 to 200,000 clones, roughly 80% of them appearing once. CDR1 is SGHRS and CDR2 is YFSETQ in the germline V gene. Trimming removed 3 bases from V and 6 bases from J, with 16 bases in between. This CDR3 spans 15 amino acids. V gene TRBV5-1 combines with J gene TRBJ2-1, with D possibly being TRBD1 (7 bases). The sample comprised peripheral blood. This receptor was identified in a human donor with acute or convalescent COVID-19. The donor label of this sample is uncertain. CDR3 in DNA: TGCGCCAGCAGCTCGTCACCAGGGGGGATCAATGAGCAGTTCTTC. Protein: CASSSSPGGINEQFF.